This T cell receptor (beta chain) was obtained from a study of shared clonotypes between healthy human individuals. This clone was seen once. Assay execution proceeded at the deep level. The authors sequenced unsorted PBMC DNA on ten immunoSEQ deep assay plates. The protocol was immunoSEQ multiplex PCR, while the TCRdb copy is restricted to in-frame clones and leaves out a portion. The data contain roughly 490,000 clones, 79% of them seen just once; the ten biggest clones take up about 12%. The germline gives CDR1 SQVTM, CDR2 ANQGSEA. This CDR3 has 15 residues. Trimming at V came to 4 bases and at J to 5 bases, leaving 9 bases not matched to a gene.

The specimen was PBMCs. This TCR was sampled from a woman aged 40 to 50 in good health. Some clones in this sample may be carry-over from other donors' samples. The V gene is TRBV29-1, the J gene TRBJ2-2; 8 bases are shared with TRBD1. The CDR3 protein is CSVVFRDRSTGELFF. In DNA form, the CDR3 reads TGCAGCGTTGTATTCCGGGACAGGTCGACCGGGGAGCTGTTTTTT.